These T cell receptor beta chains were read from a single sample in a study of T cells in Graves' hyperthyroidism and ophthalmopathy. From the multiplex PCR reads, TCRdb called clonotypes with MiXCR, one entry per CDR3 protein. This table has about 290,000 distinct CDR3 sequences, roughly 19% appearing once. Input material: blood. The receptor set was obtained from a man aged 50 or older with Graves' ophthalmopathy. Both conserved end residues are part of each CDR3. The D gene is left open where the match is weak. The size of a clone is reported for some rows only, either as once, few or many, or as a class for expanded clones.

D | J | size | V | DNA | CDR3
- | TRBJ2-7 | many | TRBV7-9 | TGTGCCAGTCTTAACTCTCGGGACAACCTCTACGAGCAGTACTTC | CASLNSRDNLYEQYF
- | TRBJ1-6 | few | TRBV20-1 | TGCAGTGCTAGAGAAGTGGAGACAGACCATTCACCCCTCCACTTT | CSAREVETDHSPLHF
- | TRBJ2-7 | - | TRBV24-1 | TGTGCCACCAGTGATTTGCGGAACCCCTACGAGCAGTACTTC | CATSDLRNPYEQYF
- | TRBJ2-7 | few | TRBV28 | TGTGCCAGCAGTTCGCCCGGGGCTTCCTACGAGCAGTACTTC | CASSSPGASYEQYF
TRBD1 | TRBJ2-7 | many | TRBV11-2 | TGTGCCAGCAGCGTATCCGGGACAGTGTACGAGCAGTACTTC | CASSVSGTVYEQYF
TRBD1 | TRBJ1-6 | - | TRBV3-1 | TGTGCCAGCAGCCAAGGGACAGGGGGCTCACCCCTCCACTTT | CASSQGTGGSPLHF
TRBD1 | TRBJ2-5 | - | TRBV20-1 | TGCAGTGCTGGGACAGGGGCTAACCAAGAGACCCAGTACTTC | CSAGTGANQETQYF
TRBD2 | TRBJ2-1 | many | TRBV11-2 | TGTGCCAGCAGCGCCGGGACTAGCGGGAGGGCCACTCACAATGAGCAGTTCTTC | CASSAGTSGRATHNEQFF
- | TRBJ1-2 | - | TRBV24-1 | TGTGCCACCGAGAGCCGGAACTATGGCTACACCTTC | CATESRNYGYTF
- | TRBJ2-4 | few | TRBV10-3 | TGTGCCATCAGGGAAGAGGGGGCCAAAAACATTCAGTACTTC | CAIREEGAKNIQYF
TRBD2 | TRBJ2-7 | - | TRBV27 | TGTGCCAGCAGAAAACGGGGGGACTCCTACGAGCAGTACTTC | CASRKRGDSYEQYF
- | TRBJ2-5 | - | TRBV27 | TGTGCCAGCAGTTTTACAGGCCAAGAGACCCAGTACTTC | CASSFTGQETQYF
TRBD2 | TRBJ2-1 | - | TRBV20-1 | TGCAGTGCTCCGACTAGCGGCAACTACAATGAGCAGTTCTTC | CSAPTSGNYNEQFF
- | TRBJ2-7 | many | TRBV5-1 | TGCGCCAGCAGCTTCTCTTCCTCCGGGGGCGAGCAGTACTTC | CASSFSSSGGEQYF
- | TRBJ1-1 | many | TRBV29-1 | TGCAGCGTTGAGGGGGGGAACACTGAAGCTTTCTTT | CSVEGGNTEAFF
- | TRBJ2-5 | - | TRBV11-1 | TGTGCCAGCAGCTTAGTACCCCTGGAGACCCAGTACTTC | CASSLVPLETQYF
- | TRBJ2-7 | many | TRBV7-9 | TGTGCCAGCAGCTCACCGGGACGGCGTTACGAGCAGTACTTC | CASSSPGRRYEQYF
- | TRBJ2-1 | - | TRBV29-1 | TGCAGCGTTGAAGAGGTATTGCAGGTGGGTGAGCAGTTCTTC | CSVEEVLQVGEQFF
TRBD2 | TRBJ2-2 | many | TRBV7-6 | TGTGCCAGCAGCTTAGAAGGGAGGGACACCGGGGAGCTGTTTTTT | CASSLEGRDTGELFF
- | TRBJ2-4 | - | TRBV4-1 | TGCGCCAGCAGCCAAGGTTACGGTCAAAACATTCAGTACTTC | CASSQGYGQNIQYF
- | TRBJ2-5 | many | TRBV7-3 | TGTGCCAGCAGCTTATCCGGAGCTGGTGAGACCCAGTACTTC | CASSLSGAGETQYF
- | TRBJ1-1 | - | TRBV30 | TGTGCCTGGAGGCAGACAGGGAACACTGAAGCTTTCTTT | CAWRQTGNTEAFF
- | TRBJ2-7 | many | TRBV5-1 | TGCGCCAGCAGCTTGGTTGGGGGTGGGCGCGAGCAGTACTTC | CASSLVGGGREQYF
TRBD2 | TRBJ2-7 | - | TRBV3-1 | TGTGCCAGCAGCCACCTAGGGACTAGCGGACTTGCCTACGAGCAGTACTTC | CASSHLGTSGLAYEQYF
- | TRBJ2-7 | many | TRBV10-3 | TGTGCCATCAGTGAGTCGAGGTCTAGCGAGCGTAATGAGCAGTACTTC | CAISESRSSERNEQYF
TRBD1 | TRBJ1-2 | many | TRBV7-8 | TGTGCCAGCAGCCCGAGGACAGGGGGAGCTATGGGCTATGGCTACACCTTC | CASSPRTGGAMGYGYTF
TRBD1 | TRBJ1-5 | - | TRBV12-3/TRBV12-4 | TGTGCCAGCAGCGGACAGGTAAAGGCGCCCCAGCATTTT | CASSGQVKAPQHF
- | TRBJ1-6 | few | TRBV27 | TGTGCCAGCAGTTTATCAGGACCCCCGCGAGGTTCACCCCTCCACTTT | CASSLSGPPRGSPLHF
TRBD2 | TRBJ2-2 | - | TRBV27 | TGTGCCAGCAGTGTCAGACTAGCGGGAGGGACCGGGGAGCTGTTTTTT | CASSVRLAGGTGELFF
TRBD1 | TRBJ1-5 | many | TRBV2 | TGTGCCAGCAGTGTGGGACAGGGTGGACAGCCCCAGCATTTT | CASSVGQGGQPQHF
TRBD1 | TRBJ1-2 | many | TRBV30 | TGTGCCTGGAGGGCCACAGGGGGCCGTGGCTACACCTTC | CAWRATGGRGYTF
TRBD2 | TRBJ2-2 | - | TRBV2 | TGTGCCAGCACGGAAGCGGGAACCAGCGGCGGGGAGCTGTTTTTT | CASTEAGTSGGELFF
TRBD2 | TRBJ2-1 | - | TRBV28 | TGTGCCAGCAGTCTTAGCGGGAGCAGTTATGAGCAGTTCTTC | CASSLSGSSYEQFF
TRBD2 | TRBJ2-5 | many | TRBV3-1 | TGTGCCAGCAGCCATTGGGGGGGAGTAGAAGAGACCCAGTACTTC | CASSHWGGVEETQYF
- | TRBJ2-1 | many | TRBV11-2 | TGTGCCAGCAGCCTGGAGTTAAACAATGAGCAGTTCTTC | CASSLELNNEQFF
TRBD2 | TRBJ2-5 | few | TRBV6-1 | TGTGCCAGCAGCCCAATCCCGACTAGCGGGGGAGAGACCCAGTACTTC | CASSPIPTSGGETQYF
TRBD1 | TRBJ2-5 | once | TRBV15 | TGTGCCACCACCAAGGACAGGGTCCCACAAGAGACCCAGTACTTC | CATTKDRVPQETQYF
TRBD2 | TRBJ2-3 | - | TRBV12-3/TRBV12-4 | TGTGCCAGCACCTCGGGGAGGGTCCCGATCACAGATACGCAGTATTTT | CASTSGRVPITDTQYF
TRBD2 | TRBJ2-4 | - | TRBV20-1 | TGCAGTGCTAGAGAAAGCGGGGACATTCAGTACTTC | CSARESGDIQYF
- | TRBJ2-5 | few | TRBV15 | TGTGCCACCAGCAGATATGGGTACCAAGAGACCCAGTACTTC | CATSRYGYQETQYF
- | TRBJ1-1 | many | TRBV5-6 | TGTGCCAGCAGCCACCAGGGAGCGCCGAATACTGAAGCTTTCTTT | CASSHQGAPNTEAFF
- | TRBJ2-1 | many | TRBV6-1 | TGTGCCAGCTTTAGTGGGGGCTCCTACAATGAGCAGTTCTTC | CASFSGGSYNEQFF
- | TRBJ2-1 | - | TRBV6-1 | TGTGCCAGCAGTGAGGGGACTGGCATCTACAATGAGCAGTTCTTC | CASSEGTGIYNEQFF
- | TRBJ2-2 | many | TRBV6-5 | TGTGCCAGCAGTTACTCGGGTGGGACCGGGGAGCTGTTTTTT | CASSYSGGTGELFF
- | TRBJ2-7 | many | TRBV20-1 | TGCAGTGCTAGAGGTGCGCTGAGAAACTCCTACGAGCAGTACTTC | CSARGALRNSYEQYF
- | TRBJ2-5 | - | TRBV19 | TGTGCCAGTAGTCCGATGACGGGGTTTCGGGAGACCCAGTACTTC | CASSPMTGFRETQYF
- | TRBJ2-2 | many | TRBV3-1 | TGTGCCAGCAGCCGGGGAACGAACACCGGGGAGCTGTTTTTT | CASSRGTNTGELFF
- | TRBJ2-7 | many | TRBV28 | TGTGCCAGCATTCCGGCCCGGGAGAATATGGGCGAGCAGTACTTC | CASIPARENMGEQYF
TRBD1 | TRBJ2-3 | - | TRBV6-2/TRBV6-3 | TGTGCCAGCAAGGCAGTCCAGGGGGTGGCAGATACGCAGTATTTT | CASKAVQGVADTQYF
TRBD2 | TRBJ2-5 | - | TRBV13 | TGTGCCAGCAGCGGTCGTAGAGCGGGAGTTTCAGAGACCCAGTACTTC | CASSGRRAGVSETQYF
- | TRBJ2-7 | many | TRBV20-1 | TGCAGTGCTAGGATCCCCAGCTCCTACGAGCAGTACTTC | CSARIPSSYEQYF
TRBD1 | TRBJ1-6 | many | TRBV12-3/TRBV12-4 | TGTGCCAGCAGTTTCCCGGGACAGGGGAATTCACCCCTCCACTTT | CASSFPGQGNSPLHF
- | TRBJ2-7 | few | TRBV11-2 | TGCGCCAGCAGCCAAGGCCAGGGTCCTTCCTACGAGCAGTACTTC | CASSQGQGPSYEQYF
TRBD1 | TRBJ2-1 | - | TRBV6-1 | TGTGCCAGCGGTCGGGACAGGGCGGTACACAATGAGCAGTTCTTC | CASGRDRAVHNEQFF